The source of this T cell receptor (beta chain) is a study of cytomegalovirus exposure and HLA in healthy donors. In regard to this clone: Its antigen remains unidentified.

General study points: Most TCR sequences showed up rarely, but some public TCRs showed up in many donors. A further, later analysis showed that HLA-associated TCR beta chains (compared with equally common others) were more clonally expanded.

PCR was performed using 60 Vbeta and 13 Jbeta primers. Generated by immunoSEQ multiplex PCR, the TCRdb table keeps only in-frame clones and is missing some. The sample lists 150,000 to 200,000 clones, roughly 77% occurring once. This CDR3 has 14 amino acids. Germline loops: CDR1 SGDLS, CDR2 YYNGEE. Trimming stripped 4 bases from V and 6 bases from J, with 11 bases between. The receptor was derived from a woman aged 45-60 years in good health and CMV-seronegative. The sequencing input was PBMCs. The genes are TRBV9 and TRBJ1-6; TRBD1 is a possible D gene (5 bases). As DNA, the CDR3 is TGTGCCAGCAGCCCACGACAGAGTAATTCACCCCTCCACTTT. It translates to CASSPRQSNSPLHF.